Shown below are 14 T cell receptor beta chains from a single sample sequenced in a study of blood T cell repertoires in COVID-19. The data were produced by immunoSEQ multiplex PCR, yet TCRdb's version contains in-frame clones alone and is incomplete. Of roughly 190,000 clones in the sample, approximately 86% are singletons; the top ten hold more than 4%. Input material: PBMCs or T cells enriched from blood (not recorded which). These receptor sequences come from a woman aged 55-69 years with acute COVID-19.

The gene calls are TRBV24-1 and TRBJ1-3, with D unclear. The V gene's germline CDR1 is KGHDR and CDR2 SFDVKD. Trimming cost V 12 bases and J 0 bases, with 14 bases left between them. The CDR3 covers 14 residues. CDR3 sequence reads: CAPTCDISGNTIYF. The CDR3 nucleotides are TGTGCCCCTACCTGCGACATCTCTGGAAACACCATATATTTT.

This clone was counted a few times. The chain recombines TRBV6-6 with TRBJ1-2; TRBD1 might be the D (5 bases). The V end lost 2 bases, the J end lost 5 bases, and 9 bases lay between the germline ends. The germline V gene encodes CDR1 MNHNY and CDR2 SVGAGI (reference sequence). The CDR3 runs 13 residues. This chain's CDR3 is CASSYGGGYGYTF. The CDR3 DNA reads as TGTGCCAGCAGTTACGGGGGGGGATATGGCTACACCTTC.

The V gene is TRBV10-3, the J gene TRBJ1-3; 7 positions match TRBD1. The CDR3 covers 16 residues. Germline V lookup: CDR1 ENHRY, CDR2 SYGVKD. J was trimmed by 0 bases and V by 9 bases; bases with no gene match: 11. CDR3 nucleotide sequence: TGTGCCATGGCCCCGACAGGGAGCTTCTCTGGAAACACCATATATTTT. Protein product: CAMAPTGSFSGNTIYF.

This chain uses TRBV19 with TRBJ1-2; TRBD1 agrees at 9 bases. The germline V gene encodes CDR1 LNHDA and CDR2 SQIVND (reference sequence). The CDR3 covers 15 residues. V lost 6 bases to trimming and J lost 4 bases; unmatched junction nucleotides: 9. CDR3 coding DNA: TGTGCCAGTAGCAACTTACAGGGGGCCGGCTATGGCTACACCTTC. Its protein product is CASSNLQGAGYGYTF.

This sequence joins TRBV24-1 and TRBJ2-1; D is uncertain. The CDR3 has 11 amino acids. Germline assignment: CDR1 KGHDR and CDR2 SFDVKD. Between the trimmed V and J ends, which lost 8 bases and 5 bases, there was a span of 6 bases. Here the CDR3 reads CATTLDNEQFF. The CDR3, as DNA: TGTGCCACCACCTTAGACAATGAGCAGTTCTTC.

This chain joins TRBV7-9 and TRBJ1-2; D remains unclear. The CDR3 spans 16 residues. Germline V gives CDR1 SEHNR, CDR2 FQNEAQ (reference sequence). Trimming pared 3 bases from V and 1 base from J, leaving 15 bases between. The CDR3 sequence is CASSLRGDEINYGYTF. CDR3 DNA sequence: TGTGCCAGCAGCTTGCGGGGAGACGAAATTAACTATGGCTACACCTTC.

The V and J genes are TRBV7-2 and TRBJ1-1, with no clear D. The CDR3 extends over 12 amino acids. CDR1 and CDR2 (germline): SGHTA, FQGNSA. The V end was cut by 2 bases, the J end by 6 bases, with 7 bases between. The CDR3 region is CASSLSVAEAFF. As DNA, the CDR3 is TGTGCCAGCAGCTTATCGGTGGCTGAAGCTTTCTTT.

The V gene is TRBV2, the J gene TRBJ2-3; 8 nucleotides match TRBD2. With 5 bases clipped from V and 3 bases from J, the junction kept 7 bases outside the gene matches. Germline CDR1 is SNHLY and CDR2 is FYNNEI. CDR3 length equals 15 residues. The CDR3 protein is CASSFWGGGTDTQYF. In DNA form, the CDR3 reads TGTGCCAGCAGTTTCTGGGGCGGGGGGACAGATACGCAGTATTTT.

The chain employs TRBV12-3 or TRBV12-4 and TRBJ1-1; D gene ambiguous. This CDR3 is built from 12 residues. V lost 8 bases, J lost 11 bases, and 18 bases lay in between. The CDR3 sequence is CASRFLSRQAFF. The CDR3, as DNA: TGTGCCAGCCGCTTTCTATCGCGGCAGGCTTTCTTT.

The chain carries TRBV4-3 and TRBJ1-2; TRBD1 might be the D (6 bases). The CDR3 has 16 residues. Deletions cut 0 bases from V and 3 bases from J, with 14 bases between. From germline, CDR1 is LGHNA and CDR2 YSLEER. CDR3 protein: CASSQEQGAPHYGYTF. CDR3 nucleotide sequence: TGCGCCAGCAGCCAAGAACAGGGCGCACCTCACTATGGCTACACCTTC.

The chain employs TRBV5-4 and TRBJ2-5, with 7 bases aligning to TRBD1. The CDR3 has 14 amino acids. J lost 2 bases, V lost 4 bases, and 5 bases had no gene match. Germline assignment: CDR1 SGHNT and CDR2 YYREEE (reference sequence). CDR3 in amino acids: CASSPKGAQETQYF. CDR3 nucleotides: TGTGCCAGCAGCCCAAAGGGGGCTCAAGAGACCCAGTACTTC.

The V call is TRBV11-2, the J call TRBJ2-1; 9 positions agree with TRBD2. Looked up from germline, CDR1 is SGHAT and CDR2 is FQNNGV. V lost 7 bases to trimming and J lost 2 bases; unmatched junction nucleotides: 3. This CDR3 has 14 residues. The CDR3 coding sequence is TGTGCCAGCACCCTAGCGGGACCCTACAATGAGCAGTTCTTC. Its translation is CASTLAGPYNEQFF.

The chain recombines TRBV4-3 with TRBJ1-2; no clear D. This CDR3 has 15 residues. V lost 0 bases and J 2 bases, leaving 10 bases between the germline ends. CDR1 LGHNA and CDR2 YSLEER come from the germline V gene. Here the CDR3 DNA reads TGCGCCAGCAGCCAAGATATGGGCGGGAACTATGGCTACACCTTC. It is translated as CASSQDMGGNYGYTF.

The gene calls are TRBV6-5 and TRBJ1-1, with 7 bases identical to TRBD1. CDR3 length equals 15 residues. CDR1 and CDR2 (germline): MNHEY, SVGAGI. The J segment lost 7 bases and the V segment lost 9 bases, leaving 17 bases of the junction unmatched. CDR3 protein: CASIEKGAGRSEAFF. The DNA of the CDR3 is TGTGCCAGTATAGAAAAGGGGGCAGGGCGAAGTGAAGCTTTCTTT.